This T cell receptor (beta chain) was sequenced in a study of blood T cell repertoires in COVID-19. On the study more broadly: Samples came from the United States, Italy and Spain, spanning acute and convalescent COVID-19. The analysed material was cDNA or gDNA that came from T cells, B-cell-depleted T cells, or PBMCs.

Authors' data handling: Amplifying reference gene primers gave estimates of nucleated cell counts. TCRdb's table, derived via immunoSEQ multiplex PCR, lists solely in-frame clones and lacks some. The V and J calls and clone size come from that table; D and trimming were worked out from the DNA. The sample holds roughly 220,000 clones, 85% to 90% seen once. There are a few counts of this clone. The sample consisted of peripheral blood. The receptor's source is a man in his sixties with acute or convalescent COVID-19.

The CDR3 nucleotides are TGTGCCAGCAGCTTAGACCGTAGAGTGTCACCCCTCCACTTT. It encodes CASSLDRRVSPLHF. The chain recombines TRBV7-2 with TRBJ1-6; D uncertain. The CDR3 runs to 14 residues. The germline V gene encodes CDR1 SGHTA and CDR2 FQGNSA. V lost 1 base to trimming and J lost 10 bases, with 11 bases between them.